Listed below are T cell receptor beta chains from one sample, sequenced in a study of blood T cell repertoires in COVID-19. Repertoires were generated with immunoSEQ multiplex PCR, while TCRdb's copy carries only in-frame clones and drops some. The sample includes 140,000 or so clones, over 80% of them seen just once. The source material was peripheral blood. The source is a woman in her forties or fifties with acute or convalescent COVID-19. Each CDR3 is given with its conserved first and last residue. The D gene is left open where the match is weak. The size of a clone is reported for some rows only, either as once, few or many, or as a class for expanded clones.

CDR3aa,CDR3nt,j_gene,len,v_gene,abundance,d_gene
CASSRDLGTDQPQHF,TGTGCCAGCTCGCGGGACTTAGGCACGGATCAGCCCCAGCATTTT,TRBJ1-5,15,TRBV18,once,NA
CAWSADQGNQPQHF,TGTGCCTGGAGTGCTGACCAGGGGAATCAGCCCCAGCATTTT,TRBJ1-5,14,TRBV30,few,NA
CASSARQARTDTQYF,TGTGCCAGCAGCGCCCGACAGGCAAGGACGGATACGCAGTATTTT,TRBJ2-3,15,TRBV9,NA,NA
CASSPLGLAPSYEQYF,TGTGCCAGCTCACCCCTCGGACTAGCGCCCTCCTACGAGCAGTACTTC,TRBJ2-7,16,TRBV18,NA,TRBD2
CASSIKAGAPNEQFF,TGTGCCAGTAGTATAAAAGCGGGGGCGCCCAATGAGCAGTTCTTC,TRBJ2-1,15,TRBV19,NA,TRBD2
CASSLDLAGDYNEQFF,TGTGCCAGCAGCTTAGATCTAGCGGGGGATTACAATGAGCAGTTCTTC,TRBJ2-1,16,TRBV7-9,NA,TRBD2
CASGERVSNEKLFF,TGTGCCAGCGGGGAGCGGGTCTCTAATGAAAAACTGTTTTTT,TRBJ1-4,14,TRBV25-1,NA,NA
CASSYPGRQEKLFF,TGTGCCAGCAGTTACCCAGGGCGCCAAGAAAAACTGTTTTTT,TRBJ1-4,14,TRBV6-2/TRBV6-3,NA,NA
CAWSVEGVGYTF,TGTGCCTGGAGTGTCGAAGGGGTAGGCTACACCTTC,TRBJ1-2,12,TRBV30,NA,NA
CASRLSTDLYGYTF,TGTGCCAGCAGACTCTCGACAGACCTATATGGCTACACCTTC,TRBJ1-2,14,TRBV6-5,NA,NA
CASSRGTSGRVETQYF,TGTGCCAGCAGCCGAGGGACTAGCGGGAGGGTAGAGACCCAGTACTTC,TRBJ2-5,16,TRBV11-3,NA,TRBD2
CASSSQDRGNSPLHF,TGCGCCAGCAGCTCCCAGGACAGGGGAAACTCACCCCTCCACTTT,TRBJ1-6,15,TRBV5-1,NA,TRBD1
CASSQGTGGSSPLHF,TGTGCCAGCAGCCAGGGGACAGGGGGCAGTTCACCCCTCCACTTT,TRBJ1-6,15,TRBV7-3,NA,TRBD1
CAWRRGTNTEAFF,TGTGCCTGGAGGCGGGGGACGAACACTGAAGCTTTCTTT,TRBJ1-1,13,TRBV30,once,NA
CASTGSRNTEAFF,TGTGCCAGCACGGGGTCCCGGAACACTGAAGCTTTCTTT,TRBJ1-1,13,TRBV6-5,NA,NA
CASSFRLAGINQETQYF,TGTGCCAGCAGCTTTCGACTAGCGGGAATCAATCAGGAGACCCAGTACTTC,TRBJ2-5,17,TRBV7-6,once,TRBD2
CASSTLTGGVVGFGNTIYF,TGTGCCAGCAGCACGCTGACAGGGGGAGTTGTGGGCTTTGGAAACACCATATATTTT,TRBJ1-3,19,TRBV7-9,NA,TRBD1
CASSSTGQRSTNEKLFF,TGCGCCAGCAGCTCAACTGGACAGCGAAGCACGAATGAAAAACTGTTTTTT,TRBJ1-4,17,TRBV5-1,NA,NA
CASSLDGQEGIGYTF,TGCGCCAGCAGCTTGGATGGACAGGAGGGGATTGGCTACACCTTC,TRBJ1-2,15,TRBV5-1,NA,TRBD1
CASSAFIAGTSTDTQYF,TGTGCCAGCAGCGCCTTTATAGCGGGAACTAGCACAGATACGCAGTATTTT,TRBJ2-3,17,TRBV9,NA,TRBD2
CASSMRQGRTEAFF,TGTGCCAGTAGTATGCGCCAGGGAAGGACTGAAGCTTTCTTT,TRBJ1-1,14,TRBV19,NA,NA
CASSSLDDTQYF,TGTGCCAGCAGCTCCCTAGATGATACGCAGTATTTT,TRBJ2-3,12,TRBV7-9,NA,NA
CASSLALLQGTGEQYF,TGTGCCAGCAGCTTGGCTCTACTCCAAGGTACAGGCGAGCAGTACTTC,TRBJ2-7,16,TRBV5-6,NA,NA
CASSVAQRATDTQYF,TGTGCCAGCAGCGTAGCCCAGCGGGCCACAGATACGCAGTATTTT,TRBJ2-3,15,TRBV9,NA,NA
CASSFGGLAVTDTQYF,TGTGCCAGCAGTTTCGGGGGACTAGCGGTCACAGATACGCAGTATTTT,TRBJ2-3,16,TRBV6-5,NA,TRBD2
CASSQEYYNTEAFF,TGTGCCAGCAGCCAAGAGTACTACAACACTGAAGCTTTCTTT,TRBJ1-1,14,TRBV4-2,once,NA
CASSLGVRGNYGYTF,TGTGCCAGCAGCTTAGGAGTTAGGGGAAACTATGGCTACACCTTC,TRBJ1-2,15,TRBV7-6,NA,NA
CASSLSDRGLEKLFF,TGTGCCAGCAGTTTATCCGATAGGGGCCTAGAAAAACTGTTTTTT,TRBJ1-4,15,TRBV27,NA,NA
CAISESLGQGNGYTF,TGTGCCATCAGTGAGTCGTTAGGACAGGGGAATGGCTACACCTTC,TRBJ1-2,15,TRBV10-3,NA,TRBD1
CASRLGPYNEQFF,TGTGCCAGCCGACTAGGACCCTACAATGAGCAGTTCTTC,TRBJ2-1,13,TRBV19,NA,NA
CASSSPPRDYSYNEQFF,TGTGCCAGCAGTTCCCCCCCCCGGGACTATTCCTACAATGAGCAGTTCTTC,TRBJ2-1,17,TRBV27,NA,TRBD2
CASSQTGEPTDTQYF,TGCGCCAGCAGCCAGACAGGGGAACCCACAGATACGCAGTATTTT,TRBJ2-3,15,TRBV5-1,NA,TRBD1
CAIGTEAFF,TGTGCCATCGGGACAGAAGCTTTCTTT,TRBJ1-1,9,TRBV28,NA,NA
CASTPPGSEYEQYF,TGTGCCAGCACCCCCCCGGGTAGCGAATACGAGCAGTACTTC,TRBJ2-7,14,TRBV9,NA,NA
CASSLEQGGDTIYF,TGTGCCAGCAGCTTAGAACAGGGTGGGGACACCATATATTTT,TRBJ1-3,14,TRBV7-8,NA,NA
CASSLSGGDEKLFF,TGTGCCAGCAGCTTATCAGGAGGGGATGAAAAACTGTTTTTT,TRBJ1-4,14,TRBV7-3,NA,NA
CASSLSGRELAKNIQYF,TGTGCCAGTAGCCTTAGCGGAAGAGAGCTAGCCAAAAACATTCAGTACTTC,TRBJ2-4,17,TRBV19,NA,NA
CASSYRTGTSIYTEAFF,TGTGCCAGCAGTTACCGGACAGGGACGTCCATTTACACTGAAGCTTTCTTT,TRBJ1-1,17,TRBV5-6,NA,TRBD1
CAIGKGGGAGNYGYTF,TGTGCCATCGGAAAGGGCGGAGGGGCGGGGAACTATGGCTACACCTTC,TRBJ1-2,16,TRBV10-3,NA,NA
CASSLTGDRGYEQYF,TGTGCCAGCAGCTTAACCGGGGACAGGGGGTACGAGCAGTACTTC,TRBJ2-7,15,TRBV7-3,NA,TRBD1
CSASSGRAGGEQFF,TGCAGTGCTAGTAGCGGGAGGGCCGGGGGTGAGCAGTTCTTC,TRBJ2-1,14,TRBV20-1,NA,TRBD2
CASSLEGTGGVRNTEAFF,TGTGCCAGCAGCTTAGAAGGGACAGGGGGCGTTCGTAACACTGAAGCTTTCTTT,TRBJ1-1,18,TRBV11-2,NA,TRBD1
CASLKGQADEKLFF,TGTGCCAGCCTAAAGGGGCAGGCGGATGAAAAACTGTTTTTT,TRBJ1-4,14,TRBV18,NA,NA
CASSELGSTEAFF,TGTGCCAGCAGTGAATTGGGGAGCACTGAAGCTTTCTTT,TRBJ1-1,13,TRBV6-1,NA,NA
CASSRPGGGVVETQYF,TGTGCCAGCTCCCGACCCGGGGGAGGGGTGGTAGAGACCCAGTACTTC,TRBJ2-5,16,TRBV19,NA,TRBD2
CASSQEAGVWTGELFF,TGCGCCAGCAGCCAAGAGGCGGGAGTTTGGACCGGGGAGCTGTTTTTT,TRBJ2-2,16,TRBV4-1,few,TRBD2
CASSAPGQGWGELFF,TGTGCCAGCAGCGCCCCGGGACAGGGATGGGGGGAGCTGTTTTTT,TRBJ2-2,15,TRBV9,NA,TRBD1
CASSLQGRREAFF,TGCGCCAGCAGCTTACAGGGAAGACGTGAAGCTTTCTTT,TRBJ1-1,13,TRBV5-1,NA,NA
CASMIAGGPYEQYF,TGTGCCAGCATGATAGCGGGGGGACCCTACGAGCAGTACTTC,TRBJ2-7,14,TRBV7-9,NA,TRBD2
CASSPLTSGRTDTQYF,TGCGCCAGCAGCCCCCTTACTAGCGGGAGAACAGATACGCAGTATTTT,TRBJ2-3,16,TRBV5-1,NA,TRBD2
CASSTPTGTYNEQFF,TGTGCCAGCAGCACGCCGACTGGTACCTACAATGAGCAGTTCTTC,TRBJ2-1,15,TRBV13,NA,NA
CASSSKRTSGAGRYNEQFF,TGTGCCAGCAGCTCAAAACGGACTAGCGGGGCCGGGCGGTACAATGAGCAGTTCTTC,TRBJ2-1,19,TRBV9,NA,TRBD2
CASSRDRGHAFF,TGTGCCAGCAGCCGGGACAGGGGGCATGCTTTCTTT,TRBJ1-1,12,TRBV7-8,NA,TRBD1